This TCR beta chain was identified in a study of blood T cells in healthy people across ages. CDR1 MGHRA and CDR2 YSYEKL come from the germline V gene. The CDR3 contains 15 residues. The V end lost 3 bases, the J end lost 7 bases, and 15 bases lay between the germline ends. There are a few counts of this clonotype. A J-beta primer mix and a sample-barcoded 5' primer were used in a second PCR of about 7 to 12 cycles. MiXCR was run by TCRdb on the 5' RACE reads, yielding one entry per CDR3 protein. The sample carries about 1.6 million distinct CDR3 sequences, about 35% recorded once. Sequenced sample: blood. The chain uses TRBV4-1 and TRBJ2-2, with D hard to call. This receptor was obtained from a young woman in good health. The DNA for the CDR3 is TGCGCCAGCAGCCATACTTCCCTCACGCGCGGGGAGCTGTTTTTT. It encodes CASSHTSLTRGELFF.